This TCR beta chain was sequenced for a study of T cell changes during pregnancy in multiple sclerosis. CDR3 length equals 15 residues. The V gene end was trimmed by 3 bases and the J gene end by 3 bases; junction bases not matched to a gene: 6. Germline assignment: CDR1 KGHSH and CDR2 LQKENI. Assay used: immunoSEQ multiplex PCR; TCRdb lists only in-frame clones, some missing. The sample shows some 60,000 clones, about 88% of them seen only once. V is TRBV18 and J is TRBJ2-7, with 9 bases matching TRBD1. The sample consisted of peripheral blood, taken after pregnancy. This TCR was sampled from a female donor with multiple sclerosis, enrolled in a pregnancy study. The CDR3, as DNA: TGTGCCAGCTCACCTTCCGGGACAGGGAACTACGAGCAGTACTTC. Protein product: CASSPSGTGNYEQYF.